These 15 T cell receptor beta chains were all obtained from the same sample, sequenced in a study of CD8+CD57+ T cells in acquired aplastic anemia. Profiles of TCR beta VDJ and CDR3 were generated from a genomic DNA template. TCRdb fed the reads into MiXCR, producing one record per CDR3 protein. The sample shows fewer than 200,000 distinct CDR3 sequences, about three fifths of them seen only once. The sequencing sample was made of sorted CD4+, CD8+, or CD8+CD57+ T cells (not recorded which) from PBMCs. Receptors were obtained from a human donor in good health.

J is TRBJ2-2 and V is TRBV7-2; 9 bases agree with TRBD1. Germline assignment: CDR1 SGHTA and CDR2 FQGNSA. The V gene end was trimmed by 6 bases and the J gene end by 3 bases; junction bases not matched to a gene: 8. The CDR3 has 16 amino acids. The CDR3 nucleotides are TGTGCCAGCAGATCACAGGGGGCAGTGGACACCGGGGAGCTGTTTTTT. Translated: CASRSQGAVDTGELFF.

The rearrangement links TRBV7-9 to TRBJ1-1; D might be TRBD1 (5 bases). The CDR3 totals 15 residues. The germline V and J ends were trimmed by 3 bases and 1 base, with 12 bases remaining between them. Germline CDR1 is SEHNR and CDR2 is FQNEAQ (reference sequence). CDR3 residues: CASSFDRAQNTEAFF. The CDR3, as DNA: TGTGCCAGCAGCTTTGACAGAGCGCAGAACACTGAAGCTTTCTTT.

The gene calls are TRBV7-8 and TRBJ2-1; 9 nucleotides agree with TRBD2. The CDR3 covers 16 residues. Germline values: CDR1 SGHVS, CDR2 FQNEAQ. V shed 2 bases, J shed 7 bases, and the junction held 9 bases outside the gene matches. CDR3 protein: CASSLLAGAHRNEQFF. DNA for the CDR3: TGTGCCAGCAGCTTATTAGCGGGGGCCCATAGGAATGAGCAGTTCTTC.

V usage is TRBV20-1 and J usage is TRBJ2-7; 15 nucleotides line up with TRBD2. This CDR3 region has 15 residues. Germline CDR1 DFQATT, CDR2 SNEGSKA (reference sequence). J lost 4 bases, V lost 5 bases, and 6 bases had no gene match. The CDR3 here is CSAPGLAGGNYEQYF. CDR3 bases: TGCAGTGCTCCCGGACTAGCGGGGGGGAATTACGAGCAGTACTTC.

Concerning this clonotype: Given a much more abundant clone one base away, this may be a read error. The chain carries TRBV20-1 and TRBJ2-3, with 11 bases fitting TRBD2. This CDR3 has 15 amino acids. Germline V lookup: CDR1 DFQATT, CDR2 SNEGSKA (reference sequence). V dropped 5 bases and J dropped 3; count of bases not matched to a gene: 7. The CDR3 nucleotides are TGCAGTGCTCCCGAGACTAGCGGGAATACAGATACGCAGTATTTT. Translation gives CSAPETSGNTDTQYF.

This clonotype was counted at least ten times. The V and J genes are TRBV7-9 and TRBJ2-3; D unresolved. Looked up from germline, CDR1 is SEHNR and CDR2 is FQNEAQ (reference sequence). This CDR3 has 13 residues. V was cut by 5 bases and J by 1 base, with 7 bases left in between. CDR3 bases: TGTGCCAGCAGCCACCTCCGCACAGATACGCAGTATTTT. It codes for CASSHLRTDTQYF. The variable domain in full, completed from reference TRBV7-9 and TRBJ2-3, reads DTGVSQNPRHKITKRGQNVTFRCDPISEHNRLYWYRQTLGQGPEFLTYFQNEAQLEKSRLLSDRFSAERPKGSFSTLEIQRTEQGDSAMYLCASSHLRTDTQYFGPGTRLTVL.

As concerns this clonotype: The junction departs from the called germline gene at one end, perhaps through a read error. The chain carries TRBV14 and TRBJ1-2; TRBD1 might be the D (5 bases). Germline lookup yields CDR1 SGHDN and CDR2 FVKESK. CDR3 length equals 15 residues. CDR3 in amino acids: CASSHAGQGVYRYTF. CDR3 nucleotides: TGTGCCAGCAGCCACGCGGGGCAGGGCGTCTATCGCTACACCTTC. Supplemented by reference TRBV14 and TRBJ1-2, the full variable domain reads EAGVTQFPSHSVIEKGQTVTLRCDPISGHDNLYWYRRVMGKEIKFLLHFVKESKQDESGMPNNRFLAERTGGTYSTLKVQPAELEDSGVYFCASSHAGQGVYRYTFGSGTRLTVV.

This clonotype was observed a few times. The chain joins TRBV20-1 to TRBJ2-1, with 10 bases that match TRBD2. J lost 0 bases, V lost 4 bases, and 3 bases had no gene match. Germline CDR1 is DFQATT and CDR2 is SNEGSKA (reference sequence). The CDR3 runs 15 residues. The CDR3 reads CSATGLADSYNEQFF. CDR3 sequence (DNA): TGCAGTGCTACCGGACTAGCGGACTCCTACAATGAGCAGTTCTTC.

V gene TRBV20-1 combines with J gene TRBJ2-5, with D tentatively TRBD1 (6 bases). The CDR3 totals 16 residues. The V end lost 2 bases, the J end lost 0 bases, and 16 bases lay between the germline ends. Germline CDR1 DFQATT, CDR2 SNEGSKA (reference sequence). CDR3 DNA: TGCAGTGCTAGAACAAGACAGGCCTGGTACCAAGAGACCCAGTACTTC. Amino acid sequence: CSARTRQAWYQETQYF.

CDR3 DNA: TGTGCCACCAGTGCTAGGGGACAGGGGCCAACTAACTATGGCTACACCTTC. Amino acid sequence: CATSARGQGPTNYGYTF. The chain uses TRBV24-1 and TRBJ1-2, with TRBD1 matching 10 bases. This CDR3 comprises 17 residues. CDR1 is KGHDR, CDR2 SFDVKD, per germline. V lost 5 bases, J lost 0 bases, and 8 bases stayed unmatched.

The gene calls are TRBV19 and TRBJ2-7; a weak D match, TRBD1 (6 bases). V lost 1 base and J 3 bases, leaving 13 bases between the germline ends. The CDR3 has 15 residues. Per the germline V gene, CDR1 is LNHDA and CDR2 is SQIVND (reference sequence). The CDR3 sequence: CASSIVGQGIYEQYF. In DNA, the CDR3 is TGTGCCAGTAGTATAGTTGGGCAGGGGATCTACGAGCAGTACTTC.

The V gene is TRBV19, the J gene TRBJ1-2, with D unclear. V was pared by 6 bases and J by 5 bases, with 7 bases between. From germline, CDR1 is LNHDA and CDR2 SQIVND (reference sequence). This CDR3 region has 11 residues. The CDR3 DNA is TGTGCCAGTAGCCTCCTTTATGGCTACACCTTC. This sequence encodes CASSLLYGYTF.

This chain connects TRBV29-1 to TRBJ1-4; weak D call: TRBD1 (5 bases). CDR3 length: 13 amino acids. Germline lookup yields CDR1 SQVTM and CDR2 ANQGSEA. The ends were cut back, 8 bases at V and 3 bases at J, with 13 bases in the middle. The CDR3 sequence is CSIRVPSNEKLFF. In DNA, the CDR3 is TGCAGCATCAGGGTTCCTTCTAATGAAAAACTGTTTTTT.

The genes are TRBV5-6 and TRBJ2-7; D perhaps matches TRBD2 (6 bases). The J call may be wrong; the DNA end is better matched by TRBJ2-5. This CDR3 spans 20 amino acids. In germline, CDR1 is SGHDT, CDR2 YYEEEE. CDR3 sequence (DNA): TGTGCCAGCAGCTTGTCCGGTTGGGCTGAGGGCGGGGCAGAACAAGAGACCCAGTACTTC. This encodes CASSLSGWAEGGAEQETQYF.

The rearrangement uses TRBV7-2 and TRBJ2-3, with 10 bases identical to TRBD2. The V and J ends lost 2 bases and 6 bases, in that order; junction bases with no gene match: 8. Germline lookup yields CDR1 SGHTA and CDR2 FQGNSA. The CDR3 contains 16 residues. The CDR3 is CASSLTSGKSADTQYF. In DNA, the CDR3 is TGTGCCAGCAGCTTAACTAGCGGGAAGTCGGCTGATACGCAGTATTTT. Combining the CDR3 with reference TRBV7-2 and TRBJ2-3 gives the whole variable domain GAGVSQSPSNKVTEKGKDVELRCDPISGHTALYWYRQSLGQGLEFLIYFQGNSAPDKSGLPSDRFSAERTGGSVSTLTIQRTQQEDSAVYLCASSLTSGKSADTQYFGPGTRLTVL.